Below are 11 T cell receptor beta chains sequenced from a single sample in a study of blood T cell repertoires in COVID-19. TCRdb's copy holds only in-frame clones and misses some; the assay was immunoSEQ multiplex PCR. The table lists around 70,000 clones, 80% to 90% of them singletons, with about a sixth in the top ten. Sequenced material: peripheral blood. These receptors were taken from a woman aged 55-75 years with acute or convalescent COVID-19.

This chain uses TRBV7-3 with TRBJ2-3; 7 nucleotides line up with TRBD1. This CDR3 spans 12 amino acids. Trimming cost V 8 bases and J 5 bases; bases outside gene matches: 4. Germline loops: CDR1 SGHTA, CDR2 FQGTGA. CDR3: CASRGTEDTQYF. As DNA, the CDR3 is TGTGCCAGCCGAGGGACAGAAGATACGCAGTATTTT.

The V gene is TRBV6-2 or TRBV6-3, the J gene TRBJ2-7; D not resolved. This CDR3 comprises 13 residues. The germline V gene encodes CDR1 MNHEY and CDR2 SVGEGT. Trimming removed 5 bases from V and 0 bases from J, with 8 bases in between. The CDR3 nucleotides read TGTGCCAGCAGTCCACAAAACTCCTACGAGCAGTACGTC. This codes for CASSPQNSYEQYV.

The chain couples TRBV9 to TRBJ2-1, with 8 bases matching TRBD2. The trim removed 4 bases at V and 10 bases at J, leaving 13 bases unmatched. The CDR3 spans 15 residues. Germline CDR1 reads SGDLS; CDR2 reads YYNGEE. This CDR3 reads CASSISGDQIGEQFF. The CDR3 coding sequence is TGTGCCAGCAGCATTAGCGGGGATCAAATTGGGGAGCAGTTCTTC. Together with reference TRBV9 and TRBJ2-1, the CDR3 gives the full variable domain: DSGVTQTPKHLITATGQRVTLRCSPRSGDLSVYWYQQSLDQGLQFLIQYYNGEERAKGNILERFSAQQFPDLHSELNLSSLELGDSALYFCASSISGDQIGEQFFGPGTRLTVL.

The genes are TRBV10-3 and TRBJ1-1; 12 bases are shared with TRBD1. The J segment lost 3 bases and the V segment lost 6 bases, leaving 2 bases of the junction unmatched. Germline V gene sequence: CDR1 ENHRY, CDR2 SYGVKD. The CDR3 totals 14 residues. In DNA form, the CDR3 reads TGTGCCATCAGGGGACAGGGGGCCGACACTGAAGCTTTCTTT. As protein: CAIRGQGADTEAFF.

This chain joins TRBV5-5 and TRBJ1-3; D is undetermined. This CDR3 region has 16 residues. Germline V lookup: CDR1 SGHKS, CDR2 YYEKEE (reference sequence). V lost 0 bases and J 0 bases, leaving 10 bases between the germline ends. The CDR3 is CASSLAVAFSGNTIYF. In nucleotides, the CDR3 is TGTGCCAGCAGCTTGGCGGTCGCATTCTCTGGAAACACCATATATTTT.

This clone has only a few counts. The V call is TRBV4-3, the J call TRBJ1-2, with 8 bases fitting TRBD1. J gave up 5 bases and V 4 bases, and 9 bases lay outside the gene matches. The CDR3 runs 15 residues. Per germline, CDR1 LGHNA and CDR2 YSLEER. CDR3 sequence reads: CASSPSDREKYGYTF. The CDR3 DNA follows: TGCGCCAGCAGCCCGTCGGACAGGGAGAAATATGGCTACACCTTC.

This chain uses TRBV7-2 with TRBJ1-1; 12 bases agree with TRBD1. CDR3 length equals 18 residues. Unmatched junction bases numbered 11, after V lost 5 bases and J lost 1 base. Germline V gene data show CDR1 as SGHTA and CDR2 as FQGNSA. CDR3 protein: CASSTRDRGRGANTEAFF. The CDR3 nucleotides read TGTGCCAGCAGCACCCGGGACAGGGGGCGCGGGGCGAACACTGAAGCTTTCTTT. Filled out from reference TRBV7-2 and TRBJ1-1, the complete variable domain reads GAGVSQSPSNKVTEKGKDVELRCDPISGHTALYWYRQSLGQGLEFLIYFQGNSAPDKSGLPSDRFSAERTGGSVSTLTIQRTQQEDSAVYLCASSTRDRGRGANTEAFFGQGTRLTVV.

The chain uses TRBV2 and TRBJ2-2; no definite D call. CDR1 is SNHLY and CDR2 is FYNNEI in the germline V gene. Trimming pared 6 bases from V and 0 bases from J, leaving 5 bases between. The CDR3 totals 13 residues. The CDR3 nucleotides read TGTGCCAGCAGGAGAACGAACACCGGGGAGCTGTTTTTT. It is translated as CASRRTNTGELFF.

This sequence joins TRBV6-1 and TRBJ2-5; 7 bases are shared with TRBD2. V dropped 2 bases and J dropped 7; count of bases not matched to a gene: 13. This CDR3 comprises 16 residues. The V gene's germline CDR1 is MNHNS and CDR2 SASEGT. Written as DNA, the CDR3 is TGTGCCAGCAGTGAACGTACGAGGGTCTGGGGGGGGACCCAGTACTTC. Amino acids: CASSERTRVWGGTQYF.

The chain links TRBV29-1 to TRBJ2-5; 7 bases fit TRBD1. The CDR3 is made up of 14 amino acids. Germline CDR1 and CDR2: SQVTM and ANQGSEA. Trimming took 7 bases from V and 4 from J; bases not matched to a gene: 12. The CDR3 coding sequence is TGCAGCGCCCTCTTTGACAGGGCCGGAGAGACCCAGTACTTC. It translates to CSALFDRAGETQYF.

J is TRBJ1-6 and V is TRBV25-1; D gene ambiguous. Trimming took 2 bases from V and 0 from J, leaving 5 bases between them. The CDR3 spans 15 residues. The germline V gene encodes CDR1 MGHDK and CDR2 SYGVNS. CDR3 in DNA: TGTGCCAGCAGTGAAGTCAGCTCCTATAATTCACCCCTCCACTTT. Protein sequence: CASSEVSSYNSPLHF.